A selection of T cell receptor beta chains follows, all from one sample in a study of vaccination and CD4 T cells after COVID-19. In TCRdb, the PCR reads were re-called with MiXCR into one record per CDR3 protein. The sample carries about 21,000 distinct CDR3 sequences, roughly half recorded once. What these receptors recognize is not known. What was sequenced was CD4+ T cells from blood, cultured in vitro. The receptors were sampled from a human donor who had recovered from COVID-19. Both conserved end residues are part of each CDR3. D genes are given only for firm matches. Only part of the rows carry a size: once, few, many, or a class if the clone is expanded.

j_call clone_size v_call d_call cdr3_aa cdr3_nt
TRBJ2-3 - TRBV6-1 - CASTAGNSTDTQYF TGTGCCAGCACCGCGGGTAATAGCACAGATACGCAGTATTTT
TRBJ2-5 - TRBV7-9 - CASSLAGETQYF TGTGCCAGCAGCTTAGCCGGAGAGACCCAGTACTTC
TRBJ1-2 - TRBV15 - CATSRDNRVGGYTF TGTGCCACCAGCAGAGACAACAGGGTGGGCGGCTACACCTTC
TRBJ1-1 few TRBV24-1 - CATRTGSGTEAFF TGTGCCACCAGAACAGGGTCCGGCACTGAAGCTTTCTTT
TRBJ2-1 few TRBV11-3 TRBD1 CASSWTGTGSHNEQFF TGTGCCAGCAGCTGGACCGGGACAGGGTCCCACAATGAGCAGTTCTTC
TRBJ2-3 few TRBV7-2 - CASSPRGGSTDTQYF TGTGCCAGCAGCCCTAGAGGGGGGAGCACAGATACGCAGTATTTT
TRBJ2-7 few TRBV7-2 TRBD2 CASSYPTSGRAYEQYF TGTGCCAGCAGCTACCCCACTAGCGGGAGGGCCTACGAGCAGTACTTC
TRBJ1-2 few TRBV5-4 TRBD1 CASSLEGDRANYGYTF TGTGCCAGCAGCTTGGAGGGGGACAGGGCTAACTATGGCTACACCTTC
TRBJ1-3 few TRBV30 - CAWRQAGNTIYF TGTGCCTGGCGACAGGCTGGAAACACCATATATTTT
TRBJ2-7 - TRBV30 TRBD2 CAWSPGLAGVYEQYF TGTGCCTGGAGTCCGGGACTAGCGGGAGTCTACGAGCAGTACTTC
TRBJ1-2 - TRBV15 - CATSSQGYGYTF TGTGCCACCAGCAGTCAGGGTTATGGCTACACCTTC
TRBJ2-3 - TRBV25-1 - CASSEGGTDTQYF TGTGCCAGCAGTGAAGGGGGCACAGATACGCAGTATTTT
TRBJ1-2 - TRBV6-2/TRBV6-3 - CASSYRFGYTF TGTGCCAGCAGTTACAGATTTGGCTACACCTTC
TRBJ1-2 - TRBV12-3/TRBV12-4 - CASSFAPNLYGYTF TGTGCCAGCAGCTTCGCACCGAACCTCTATGGCTACACCTTC
TRBJ2-4 few TRBV2 TRBD1 CASSEALGDRVAKNIQYF TGTGCCAGCAGTGAAGCGCTAGGGGACAGGGTGGCCAAAAACATTCAGTACTTC
TRBJ1-1 few TRBV6-1 TRBD1 CASTPTGGLEAFF TGTGCCAGCACCCCAACAGGGGGCCTTGAAGCTTTCTTT
TRBJ1-5 - TRBV5-1 - CASSLEDGLRQPQHF TGCGCCAGCAGCTTGGAGGACGGCCTTAGGCAGCCCCAGCATTTT
TRBJ2-5 - TRBV6-1 TRBD2 CASSEGYLAGGPQETQYF TGTGCCAGCAGTGAAGGGTACTTAGCGGGGGGTCCCCAGGAGACCCAGTACTTC
TRBJ2-3 - TRBV3-1 - CASSQMSDTQYF TGTGCCAGCAGCCAGATGTCAGATACGCAGTATTTT
TRBJ2-5 - TRBV6-1 - CASRSGVDETQYF TGTGCCAGCAGATCAGGGGTTGACGAGACCCAGTACTTC
TRBJ1-1 - TRBV24-1 - CATTHGASTEAFF TGTGCCACGACGCACGGGGCGAGCACTGAAGCTTTCTTT
TRBJ1-5 few TRBV6-1 - CASSEALRGAANQPQHF TGTGCCAGCAGTGAAGCGCTTCGGGGGGCTGCCAATCAGCCCCAGCATTTT
TRBJ1-6 few TRBV27 - CASSPDLYSPLHF TGTGCCAGCAGTCCCGACCTTTATTCACCCCTCCACTTT
TRBJ1-5 few TRBV11-2 - CASSAKGFNQPQHF TGTGCCAGCAGCGCAAAGGGATTTAATCAGCCCCAGCATTTT
TRBJ1-5 few TRBV6-2/TRBV6-3 TRBD1 CAIRDRLPNQPQHF TGTGCGATACGGGACAGGCTTCCCAATCAGCCCCAGCATTTT
TRBJ2-4 - TRBV20-1 - CSARHTWKNIQYF TGCAGTGCAAGACACACGTGGAAAAACATTCAGTACTTC
TRBJ1-5 - TRBV18 - CASSPSGGERQPQHF TGTGCCAGCTCACCGTCGGGGGGCGAGAGGCAGCCCCAGCATTTT
TRBJ1-5 - TRBV1 - CTSTAWRKPNQPQHF TGCACCAGCACCGCGTGGCGGAAACCCAATCAGCCCCAGCATTTT
TRBJ1-3 once TRBV27 TRBD1 CASSPSGDRRPNTIYF TGTGCCAGCAGCCCCAGCGGGGACAGGCGGCCAAACACCATATATTTT
TRBJ2-2 - TRBV7-9 - CASSSTGGFGELFF TGTGCCAGCAGCTCCACCGGTGGCTTCGGGGAGCTGTTTTTT
TRBJ2-4 - TRBV2 - CASREGSGAKNIQYF TGTGCCAGCAGGGAAGGCTCCGGGGCCAAAAACATTCAGTACTTC
TRBJ2-1 - TRBV5-1 TRBD2 CASSLLSGGASYNEQFF TGCGCCAGCAGCCTCCTAAGCGGGGGGGCCTCCTACAATGAGCAGTTCTTC
TRBJ1-1 - TRBV30 - CAWSAGKAFF TGTGCCTGGAGTGCAGGGAAAGCTTTCTTT
TRBJ1-1 - TRBV6-1 - CASSRGQRNTEAFF TGTGCCAGCAGCCGCGGACAGCGGAACACTGAAGCTTTCTTT
TRBJ2-3 few TRBV7-9 - CASSFGRKQVTDTQYF TGTGCCAGCAGCTTTGGGCGGAAACAGGTCACAGATACGCAGTATTTT
TRBJ2-1 once TRBV3-1 - CASGGSSNEQFF TGTGCCAGCGGGGGGAGCAGCAATGAGCAGTTCTTC
TRBJ2-3 few TRBV6-2/TRBV6-3 - CASSSWGSTDTQYF TGTGCCAGCAGTTCGTGGGGGAGCACAGATACGCAGTATTTT
TRBJ1-1 few TRBV6-1 TRBD1 CASSGGDRGLTEAFF TGTGCCAGCAGTGGGGGGGACAGGGGTTTGACTGAAGCTTTCTTT
TRBJ2-5 few TRBV19 - CASSNPGLQETQYF TGTGCCAGTAGTAACCCGGGGCTCCAAGAGACCCAGTACTTC
TRBJ2-2 once TRBV12-3/TRBV12-4 - CASSWDQNTGELFF TGTGCCAGCAGCTGGGACCAGAACACCGGGGAGCTGTTTTTT
TRBJ2-5 few TRBV7-2 - CASSFGGGRIETQYF TGTGCCAGCAGCTTTGGGGGGGGGCGAATAGAGACCCAGTACTTC
TRBJ1-6 few TRBV30 - CAWSVRGRGSSSYNSPLHF TGTGCCTGGAGTGTTCGGGGAAGGGGGTCGAGCTCCTATAATTCACCCCTCCACTTT
TRBJ2-3 once TRBV19 - CASAPGHQRDTQYF TGTGCCAGTGCGCCGGGCCACCAACGGGATACGCAGTATTTT
TRBJ1-5 few TRBV21-1 - CASSPLSPKGSYSNQPQHF TGTGCCAGCAGCCCGCTTTCTCCGAAGGGATCATATAGCAATCAGCCCCAGCATTTT
TRBJ1-1 - TRBV2 - CASNKEQDTEAFF TGTGCCAGCAATAAGGAACAGGACACTGAAGCTTTCTTT
TRBJ2-1 - TRBV24-1 - CATSAPTTVLKPLDEQFF TGTGCCACCAGTGCTCCTACTACGGTCTTGAAACCCTTGGATGAGCAGTTCTTC
TRBJ2-1 - TRBV20-1 TRBD2 CSARDASGGSYNEQFF TGCAGTGCTAGAGACGCTAGCGGGGGGTCCTACAATGAGCAGTTCTTC
TRBJ1-2 - TRBV7-2 - CASSLDLRGWDYGYTF TGTGCCAGCAGCTTAGACCTCAGGGGCTGGGACTATGGCTACACCTTC
TRBJ1-6 - TRBV7-9 - CASSLSVLTLHF TGTGCCAGCAGCTTATCTGTCTTGACCCTCCACTTT
TRBJ1-2 - TRBV7-2 - CASSLAAMGYGYTF TGTGCCAGCAGCTTAGCGGCTATGGGATACGGCTACACCTTC